This passage covers 12 T cell receptor beta chains from one sample sequenced in a study of technical replicates of blood from several donors. Repertoires were generated with immunoSEQ multiplex PCR, while TCRdb's copy carries only in-frame clones and drops some. The table lists under 75,000 clones, approximately 92% of them singletons. Sequencing was done on a sample of PBMCs. Receptors were obtained from a human donor in good health. Some clones in this sample may be carry-over from other donors' samples.

The chain employs TRBV4-2 and TRBJ2-1; D uncertain. Germline CDR1 reads LGHNA; CDR2 reads YNFKEQ. Trimming stripped 2 bases from V and 1 base from J, with 9 bases between. The CDR3 consists of 15 residues. The CDR3 DNA reads TGTGCCAGCAGCCAATTCAGCGCATCCTACAATGAGCAGTTCTTC. Protein: CASSQFSASYNEQFF.

This chain links TRBV6-4 with TRBJ2-7; 8 bases are a match to TRBD2. Trimming took 6 bases from V and 0 from J; bases not matched to a gene: 4. CDR1 is MRHNA and CDR2 is SNTAGT in the germline V gene. The CDR3 is 14 residues long. DNA for the CDR3: TGTGCCAGCAGATCGGGACTAGTCTCCTACGAGCAGTACTTC. This codes for CASRSGLVSYEQYF.

The chain has TRBV29-1 and TRBJ2-2, with 8 nucleotides matching TRBD1. Germline lookup yields CDR1 SQVTM and CDR2 ANQGSEA. J lost 6 bases, V lost 6 bases, and 9 bases had no gene match. CDR3 length: 14 amino acids. The chain's CDR3 is CSVRRTGLAGELFF. In DNA form, the CDR3 reads TGCAGCGTGCGCCGGACAGGGCTGGCCGGGGAGCTGTTTTTT.

The rearrangement uses TRBV29-1 and TRBJ2-7; D is uncertain. V lost 4 bases, J lost 2 bases, and 12 bases lay in between. Germline lookup yields CDR1 SQVTM and CDR2 ANQGSEA. This CDR3 is 13 amino acids long. CDR3 nucleotide sequence: TGCAGCGTTGCTTACAGCCGTACCTACGAGCAGTACTTC. Protein sequence: CSVAYSRTYEQYF.

This rearrangement joins TRBV5-1 to TRBJ2-7; 7 nucleotides match TRBD1. Germline lookup yields CDR1 SGHRS and CDR2 YFSETQ. The length of the CDR3 is 14 residues. V lost 4 bases to trimming and J lost 6 bases; unmatched junction nucleotides: 10. CDR3 sequence reads: CASSPSQDRSEQYF. Here the CDR3 DNA reads TGCGCCAGCAGCCCCAGCCAGGACAGGAGCGAGCAGTACTTC.

The chain recombines TRBV6-5 with TRBJ2-7, with a tentative D call TRBD2 (6 bases). The CDR3 sequence is 15 residues long. V lost 0 bases to trimming and J lost 0 bases, with 9 bases between them. Germline loops: CDR1 MNHEY, CDR2 SVGAGI. The DNA for the CDR3 is TGTGCCAGCAGTTACTCGTCGGGGGACTCCTACGAGCAGTACTTC. The encoded protein is CASSYSSGDSYEQYF.

The chain employs TRBV10-3 and TRBJ1-1, with TRBD1 matching over 9 bases. CDR1 ENHRY and CDR2 SYGVKD come from the germline V gene. The CDR3 consists of 14 residues. Germline trimming cut 6 bases from V and 4 bases from J; bases unmatched to any gene: 6. Written as DNA, the CDR3 is TGTGCCATCAGGGGGGACAGGGCTCTCACTGAAGCTTTCTTT. As protein: CAIRGDRALTEAFF.

This chain uses TRBV27 with TRBJ2-6; D is uncertain. The germline CDR1 and CDR2 sequences are MNHEY and SMNVEV (reference sequence). The CDR3 has 16 amino acids. V was cut by 3 bases and J by 3 bases, with 12 bases left in between. The CDR3: CASSFTLGGGANVLTF. The CDR3 DNA sequence: TGTGCCAGCAGTTTCACTCTCGGTGGTGGGGCCAACGTCCTGACTTTC.

This chain links TRBV9 with TRBJ2-2; 10 nucleotides align to TRBD1. From germline, CDR1 is SGDLS and CDR2 YYNGEE. J lost 3 bases, V lost 0 bases, and 2 bases had no gene match. CDR3 size: 16 residues. Here the CDR3 DNA reads TGTGCCAGCAGCGTAGGGGGACAGGGGTACACCGGGGAGCTGTTTTTT. This encodes CASSVGGQGYTGELFF.

The rearrangement links TRBV5-1 to TRBJ2-4; TRBD2 matches 8 bases. This CDR3 has 15 residues. The ends lost 3 bases at V and 0 bases at J; junction bases unmatched: 2. CDR1 and CDR2 (germline): SGHRS, YFSETQ. DNA for the CDR3: TGCGCCAGCAGCTCGGGGGGGTTAGCCAAAAACATTCAGTACTTC. Protein product: CASSSGGLAKNIQYF.

This clone was observed a handful of times. The chain combines TRBV5-3 with TRBJ2-2; weak D call: TRBD2 (5 bases). TRBV5-3 is classed as an ORF, of uncertain function. CDR3 length: 16 residues. V was trimmed by 4 bases and J by 0 bases, leaving 13 bases between them. The chain's CDR3 is CARSLSRLPNTGELFF. DNA for the CDR3: TGTGCCAGAAGCCTCTCAAGACTACCGAACACCGGGGAGCTGTTTTTT.

The chain employs TRBV5-1 and TRBJ1-5; the match to TRBD1 covers 8 bases. The CDR3 length is 14 residues. CDR1 and CDR2 from the germline V gene are SGHRS and YFSETQ. After removal of 4 bases from V and 6 bases from J, the junction contained 6 bases not matched to a gene. CDR3 region: CASSPDRAGQPQHF. The CDR3 DNA follows: TGCGCCAGCAGCCCGGACAGGGCGGGTCAGCCCCAGCATTTT.